The clone carrying this T cell receptor beta chain was seen only a few times. The antigen is unknown. The TCRbeta library incorporated unique molecular identifiers. Each CDR3 protein is one row after TCRdb ran MiXCR on the PCR reads. Counted here are about 980,000 distinct CDR3 sequences, about 31% occurring once; the ten biggest clones make up 28%. The data belong to a study of T-cell reconstitution after alpha-beta-depleted transplantation in children. Study observations and caveats: T-cell counts and diversity at one year following transplant were attributed mainly to newly produced T cells. Day-60 TCRbeta diversity that was high in some patients was derived from surviving recipient T cells and thymic progenitors. Where alpha-beta T cells came from about two months after transplant was reportedly several hundred expanded graft clones.

The germline gives CDR1 MDHEN, CDR2 SYDVKM. The CDR3 has 11 amino acids. V gave up 7 bases and J gave up 2 bases, with 3 bases separating them. This material consisted of PBMCs, mostly from graft donor cells, taken 360 days after TCRalphabeta/CD19-depleted stem cell transplant. The TCR was taken from a boy under three years old who had a stem cell transplant for SCID, so the T cells may come from the graft donor. This rearrangement joins TRBV28 to TRBJ1-5; D unclear. The DNA for the CDR3 is TGTGCCAGCAAAGGCAATCAGCCCCAGCATTTT. Translation: CASKGNQPQHF. The full variable domain, rest sourced from reference TRBV28 and TRBJ1-5, is DVKVTQSSRYLVKRTGEKVFLECVQDMDHENMFWYRQDPGLGLRLIYFSYDVKMKEKGDIPEGYSVSREKKERFSLILESASTNQTSMYLCASKGNQPQHFGDGTRLSIL.